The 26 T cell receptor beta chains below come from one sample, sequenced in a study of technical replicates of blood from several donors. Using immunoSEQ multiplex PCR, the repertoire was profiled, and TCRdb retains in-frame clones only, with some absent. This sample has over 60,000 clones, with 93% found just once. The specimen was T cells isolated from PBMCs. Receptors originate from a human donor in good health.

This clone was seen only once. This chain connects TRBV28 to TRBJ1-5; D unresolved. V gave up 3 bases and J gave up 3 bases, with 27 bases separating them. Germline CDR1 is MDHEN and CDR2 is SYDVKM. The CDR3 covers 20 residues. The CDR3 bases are TGTGCCAGCAGTTTTGTTGGGAGCCGGGGTCCGGAAGGTTCCAATCAGCCCCAGCATTTT. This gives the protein CASSFVGSRGPEGSNQPQHF.

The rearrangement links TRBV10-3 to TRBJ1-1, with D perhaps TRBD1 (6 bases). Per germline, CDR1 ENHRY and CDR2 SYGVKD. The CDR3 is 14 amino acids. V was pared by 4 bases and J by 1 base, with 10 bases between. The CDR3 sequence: CAISGGRGNTEAFF. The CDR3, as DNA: TGTGCCATCAGTGGGGGCAGGGGGAACACTGAAGCTTTCTTT.

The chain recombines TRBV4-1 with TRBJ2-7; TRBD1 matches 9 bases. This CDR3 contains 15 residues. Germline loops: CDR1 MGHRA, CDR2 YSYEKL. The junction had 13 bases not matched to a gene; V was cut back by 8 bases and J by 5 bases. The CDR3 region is CASGSPGTGKDEQYF. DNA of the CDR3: TGCGCCAGCGGCAGCCCCGGGACAGGGAAGGACGAGCAGTACTTC.

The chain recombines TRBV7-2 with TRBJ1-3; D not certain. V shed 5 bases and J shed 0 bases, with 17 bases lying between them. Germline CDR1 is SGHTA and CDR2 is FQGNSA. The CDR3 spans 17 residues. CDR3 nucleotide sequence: TGTGCCAGCAGCCCCGGGATCGTGTCGATCTCTGGAAACACCATATATTTT. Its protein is CASSPGIVSISGNTIYF.

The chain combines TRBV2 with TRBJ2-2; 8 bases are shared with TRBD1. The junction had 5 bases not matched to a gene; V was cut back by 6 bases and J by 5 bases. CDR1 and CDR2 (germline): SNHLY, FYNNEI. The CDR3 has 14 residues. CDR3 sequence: CASRDRGTTGELFF. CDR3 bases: TGTGCCAGCAGAGACAGGGGAACGACCGGGGAGCTGTTTTTT.

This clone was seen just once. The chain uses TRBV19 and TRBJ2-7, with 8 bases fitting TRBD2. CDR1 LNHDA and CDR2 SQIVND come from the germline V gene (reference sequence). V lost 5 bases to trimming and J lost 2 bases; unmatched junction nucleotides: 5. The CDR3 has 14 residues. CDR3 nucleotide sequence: TGTGCCAGTAGTTTGACTAGCGCAACCTACGAGCAGTACTTC. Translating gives CASSLTSATYEQYF. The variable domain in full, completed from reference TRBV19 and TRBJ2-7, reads DGGITQSPKYLFRKEGQNVTLSCEQNLNHDAMYWYRQDPGQGLRLIYYSQIVNDFQKGDIAEGYSVSREKKESFPLTVTSAQKNPTAFYLCASSLTSATYEQYFGPGTRLTVT.

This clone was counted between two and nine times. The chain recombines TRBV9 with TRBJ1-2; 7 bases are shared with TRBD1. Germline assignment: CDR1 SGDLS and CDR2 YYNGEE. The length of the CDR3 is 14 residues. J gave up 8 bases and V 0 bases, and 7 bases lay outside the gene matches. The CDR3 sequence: CASSVDHRGVGYTF. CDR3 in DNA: TGTGCCAGCAGCGTAGACCACAGGGGCGTCGGCTACACCTTC.

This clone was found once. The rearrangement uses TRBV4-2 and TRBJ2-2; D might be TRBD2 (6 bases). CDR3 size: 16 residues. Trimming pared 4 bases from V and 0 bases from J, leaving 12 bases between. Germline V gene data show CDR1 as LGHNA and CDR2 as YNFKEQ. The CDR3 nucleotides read TGTGCCAGCAGCCGAGGCGGGGTCGCGAACACCGGGGAGCTGTTTTTT. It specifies CASSRGGVANTGELFF.

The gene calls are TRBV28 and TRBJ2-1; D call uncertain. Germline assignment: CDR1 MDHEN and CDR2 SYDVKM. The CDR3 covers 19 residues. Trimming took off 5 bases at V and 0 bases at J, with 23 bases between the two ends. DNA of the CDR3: TGTGCCAGCAGTCCTATTCGCGAGTGGTCCGAGAGCTCCTACAATGAGCAGTTCTTC. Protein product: CASSPIREWSESSYNEQFF.

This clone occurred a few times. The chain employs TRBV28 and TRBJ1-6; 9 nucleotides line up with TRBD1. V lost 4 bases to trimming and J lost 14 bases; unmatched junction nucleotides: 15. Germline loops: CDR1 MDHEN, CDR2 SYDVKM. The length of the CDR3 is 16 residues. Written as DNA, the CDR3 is TGTGCCAGCAGTTCTACAGGGGGCGCAAAGGATTTAGCCCTCCACTTT. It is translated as CASSSTGGAKDLALHF.

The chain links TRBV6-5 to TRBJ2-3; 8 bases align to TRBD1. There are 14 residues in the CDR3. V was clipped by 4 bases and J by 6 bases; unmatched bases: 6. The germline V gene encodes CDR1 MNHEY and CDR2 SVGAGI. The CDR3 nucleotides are TGTGCCAGCAGTTGGGGCAGGGGGCAGGATACGCAGTATTTT. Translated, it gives CASSWGRGQDTQYF.

Here the CDR3 DNA reads TGTGCCAGCAGTTACTCGTCGGGGGAATCCTCCTACGAGCAGTACTTC. Protein: CASSYSSGESSYEQYF. The chain is built from TRBV6-5 and TRBJ2-7; D is perhaps TRBD2 (6 bases). V was shortened by 0 bases and J by 0 bases, with 12 bases between the two germline ends. Germline CDR1 MNHEY, CDR2 SVGAGI. The length of the CDR3 is 16 residues.

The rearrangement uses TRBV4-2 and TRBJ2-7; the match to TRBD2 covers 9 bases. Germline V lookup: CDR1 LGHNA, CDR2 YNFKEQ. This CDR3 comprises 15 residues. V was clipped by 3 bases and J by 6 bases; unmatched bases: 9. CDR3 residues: CASSQPSSGSGEQYF. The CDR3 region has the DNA TGTGCCAGCAGCCAGCCGAGTAGCGGGAGCGGCGAGCAGTACTTC.

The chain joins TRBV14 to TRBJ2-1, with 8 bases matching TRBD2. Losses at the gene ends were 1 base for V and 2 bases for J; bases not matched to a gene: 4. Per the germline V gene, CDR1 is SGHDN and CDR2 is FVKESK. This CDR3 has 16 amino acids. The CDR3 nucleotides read TGTGCCAGCAGCCAAGCCAGCGGGAGCCCCTACAATGAGCAGTTCTTC. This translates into CASSQASGSPYNEQFF.

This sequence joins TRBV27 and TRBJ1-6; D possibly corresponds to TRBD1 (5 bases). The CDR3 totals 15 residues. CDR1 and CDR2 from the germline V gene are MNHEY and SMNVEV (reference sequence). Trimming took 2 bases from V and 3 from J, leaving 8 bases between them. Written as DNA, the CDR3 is TGTGCCAGCAGTTTAAGGGGTGGCTATAATTCACCCCTCCACTTT. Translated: CASSLRGGYNSPLHF.

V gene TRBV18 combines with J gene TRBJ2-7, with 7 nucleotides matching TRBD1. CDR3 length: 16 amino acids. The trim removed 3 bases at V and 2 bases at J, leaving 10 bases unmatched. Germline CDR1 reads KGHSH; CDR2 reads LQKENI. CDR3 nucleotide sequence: TGTGCCAGCTCACCGGCTGACAGGGCTGTCCCCTACGAGCAGTACTTC. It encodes CASSPADRAVPYEQYF.

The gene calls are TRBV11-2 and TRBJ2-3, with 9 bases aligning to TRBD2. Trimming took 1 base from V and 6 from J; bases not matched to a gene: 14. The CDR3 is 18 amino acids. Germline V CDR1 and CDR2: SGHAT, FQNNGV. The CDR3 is CASSLGYSGSRGGDTQYF. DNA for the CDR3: TGTGCCAGCAGCTTAGGGTATAGCGGGAGCCGAGGAGGGGATACGCAGTATTTT.

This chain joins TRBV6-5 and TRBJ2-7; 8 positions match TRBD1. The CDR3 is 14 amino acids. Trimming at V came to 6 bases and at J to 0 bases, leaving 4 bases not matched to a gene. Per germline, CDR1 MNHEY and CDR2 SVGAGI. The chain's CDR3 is CASSRTGPSYEQYF. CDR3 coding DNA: TGTGCCAGCAGCCGGACAGGGCCCTCCTACGAGCAGTACTTC.

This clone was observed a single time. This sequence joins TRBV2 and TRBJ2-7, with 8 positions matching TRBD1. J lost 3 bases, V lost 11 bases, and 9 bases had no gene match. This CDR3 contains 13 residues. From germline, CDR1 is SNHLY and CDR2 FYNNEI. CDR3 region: CALRGQDFYEQYF. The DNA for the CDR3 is TGTGCCCTCCGGGGACAGGACTTCTACGAGCAGTACTTC.

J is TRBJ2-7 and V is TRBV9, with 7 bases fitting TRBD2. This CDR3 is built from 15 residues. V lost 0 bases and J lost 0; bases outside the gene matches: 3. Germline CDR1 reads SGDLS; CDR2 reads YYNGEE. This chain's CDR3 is CASSVGLADSYEQYF. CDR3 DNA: TGTGCCAGCAGCGTAGGGCTAGCGGACTCCTACGAGCAGTACTTC.

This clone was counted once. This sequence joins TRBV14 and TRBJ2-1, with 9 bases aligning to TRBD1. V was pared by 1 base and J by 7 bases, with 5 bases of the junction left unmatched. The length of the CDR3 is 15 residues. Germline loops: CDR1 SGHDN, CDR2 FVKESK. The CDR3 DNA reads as TGTGCCAGCAGCCAAGTGACAGGGGGAAGGAATGAGCAGTTCTTC. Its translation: CASSQVTGGRNEQFF. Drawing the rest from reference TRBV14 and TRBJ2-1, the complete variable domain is EAGVTQFPSHSVIEKGQTVTLRCDPISGHDNLYWYRRVMGKEIKFLLHFVKESKQDESGMPNNRFLAERTGGTYSTLKVQPAELEDSGVYFCASSQVTGGRNEQFFGPGTRLTVL.

CDR3 loop: CASSFTGEYTEAFF. The CDR3 nucleotides are TGTGCCAGCAGTTTCACAGGGGAGTACACTGAAGCTTTCTTT. The rearrangement joins TRBV27 to TRBJ1-1; the match to TRBD1 covers 7 bases. The CDR3 loop spans 14 amino acids. The V gene's germline CDR1 is MNHEY and CDR2 SMNVEV (reference sequence). Losses at the gene ends were 3 bases for V and 3 bases for J; bases not matched to a gene: 4.

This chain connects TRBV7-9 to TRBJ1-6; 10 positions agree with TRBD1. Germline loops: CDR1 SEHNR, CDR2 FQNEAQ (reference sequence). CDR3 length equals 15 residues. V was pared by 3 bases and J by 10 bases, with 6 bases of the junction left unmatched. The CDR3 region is CASSLGGTGVSPLHF. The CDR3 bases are TGTGCCAGCAGCTTGGGCGGGACAGGGGTCTCACCCCTCCACTTT.

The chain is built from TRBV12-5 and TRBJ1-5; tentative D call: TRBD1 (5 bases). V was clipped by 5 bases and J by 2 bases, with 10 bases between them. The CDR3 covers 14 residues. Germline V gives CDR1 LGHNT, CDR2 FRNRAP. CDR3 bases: TGTGCTAGTGGTGCAGGGTCGGGCAATCAGCCCCAGCATTTT. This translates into CASGAGSGNQPQHF.

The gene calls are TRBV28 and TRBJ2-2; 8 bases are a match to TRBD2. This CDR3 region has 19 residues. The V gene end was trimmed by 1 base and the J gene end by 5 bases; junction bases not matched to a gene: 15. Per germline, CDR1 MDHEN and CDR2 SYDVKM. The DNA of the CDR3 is TGTGCCAGCAGTTTATTCCCACCGTCGGGAGGGGCGCTGACCGGGGAGCTGTTTTTT. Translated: CASSLFPPSGGALTGELFF.

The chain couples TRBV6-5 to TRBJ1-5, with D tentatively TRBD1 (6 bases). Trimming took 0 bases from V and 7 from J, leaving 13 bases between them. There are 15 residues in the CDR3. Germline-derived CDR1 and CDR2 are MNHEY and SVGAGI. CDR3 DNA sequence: TGTGCCAGCAGTTACTCGGCGGGGGGCGGCCAGCCCCAGCATTTT. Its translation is CASSYSAGGGQPQHF.